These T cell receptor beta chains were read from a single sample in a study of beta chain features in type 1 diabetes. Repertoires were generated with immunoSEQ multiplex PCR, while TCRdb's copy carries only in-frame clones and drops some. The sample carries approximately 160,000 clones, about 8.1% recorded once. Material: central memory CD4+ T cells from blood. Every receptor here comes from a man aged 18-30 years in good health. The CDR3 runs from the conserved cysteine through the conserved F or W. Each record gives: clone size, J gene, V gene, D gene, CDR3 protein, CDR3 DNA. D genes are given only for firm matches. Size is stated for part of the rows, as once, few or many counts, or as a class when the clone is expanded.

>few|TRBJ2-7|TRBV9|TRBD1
CASSVRQGYEQYF
TGTGCCAGCAGCGTCCGACAGGGCTACGAGCAGTACTTC
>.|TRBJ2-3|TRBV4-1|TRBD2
CASSGREGEDTQYF
TGCGCCAGCAGCGGGCGGGAGGGCGAAGATACGCAGTATTTT
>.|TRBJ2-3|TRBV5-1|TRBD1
CASGKTGIATDTQYF
TGCGCCAGCGGAAAGACAGGGATCGCGACAGATACGCAGTATTTT
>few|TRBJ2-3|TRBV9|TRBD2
CASSAGTSYNTQYF
TGTGCCAGCAGCGCGGGGACTAGCTACAATACGCAGTATTTT
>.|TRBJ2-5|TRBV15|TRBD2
CATSRGGSGAQETQYF
TGTGCCACCAGCAGAGGAGGTAGCGGGGCCCAAGAGACCCAGTACTTC
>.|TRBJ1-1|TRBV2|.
CASSGAGVLLNTEAFF
TGTGCCAGCAGTGGGGCAGGCGTCCTCCTGAACACTGAAGCTTTCTTT
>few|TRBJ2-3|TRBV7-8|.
CASSLGRGGDTQYF
TGTGCCAGCAGCTTAGGAAGGGGTGGAGATACGCAGTATTTT
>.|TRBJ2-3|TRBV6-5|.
CASRLQGFSTDTQYF
TGTGCCAGCAGGCTACAGGGCTTTAGCACAGATACGCAGTATTTT
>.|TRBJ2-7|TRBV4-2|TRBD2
CASSQDREGYEQYF
TGTGCCAGCAGCCAAGATCGGGAGGGATACGAGCAGTACTTC
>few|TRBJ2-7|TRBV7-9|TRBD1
CASSESYTGEAYEQYF
TGTGCCAGCAGCGAAAGCTATACAGGGGAAGCCTACGAGCAGTACTTC